This T cell receptor beta chain was sequenced in a study of cytomegalovirus exposure and HLA in healthy donors (dated by TCRdb to 2015 to 2018). Regarding the complete study: An earlier analysis of fewer than 750 of the donors reported 276 Gb of sequence data and 95 million to 130 million unique TCR beta sequences obtained from about 180 million T cells. An early release covering some 640 HLA-typed donors comprised about 310 gigabases of sequencing data and about 90 million unique TCR sequences. The genetic ancestry cluster associated with self-reported Caucasian donors included roughly four fifths of the roughly 400 genotyped donors. The study was designed to test whether signatures of past pathogen exposure could be identified by cataloging public T cell receptors. Using immunosequencing, the study profiled T cell repertoires from 550 to 750 subjects and related those repertoires to cytomegalovirus serostatus. Besides the first cohort of around 700 subjects, a separate validation cohort made up of over 95 different subjects was used. To predict cytomegalovirus infection status, the study combined high-throughput TCR immunosequencing, statistical association of individual TCRs with disease status, and machine learning. A later analysis re-examined previously published TCR beta repertoires from more than 650 donors and added high-resolution HLA genotyping to investigate patterns of TCR occurrence. The later analysis used no new phenotypic data to find candidate immune exposures, relying instead on TCR beta sequences and their occurrence across donors. To decide whether each TCR beta V gene segment behaved as functional or pseudogenic, an earlier analysis of fewer than 750 of the donors relied on high-throughput TCR beta sequencing. Donor age, sex, ethnicity and CMV serostatus were collected together with the repertoire data. Genome-wide SNP genotypes for about 55% of the 666 donors were used in a later genetic analysis, which treated that subset as a discovery cohort. All discovery cohort repertoires had been generated on a single sequencing platform. Both class I and class II loci were covered by HLA typing, at four-digit resolution. Typing coverage varied by locus: roughly 629-640 donors for A, B, C, DRB1 and DQB1; roughly 510 for DQA1; about 570 for DPA1; approximately 470 for DPB1. Roughly 5 DR-DQ haplotypes were handled as single units for association and clustering, since linkage in the cohort was strong. Among several hundred genotyped donors of the cohort, an average of about 240,000 unique TCR beta nucleotide sequences was sequenced per donor, of which approximately 19% were non-productive. Results and caveats for the whole study, not just this receptor: In an earlier analysis of fewer than 700 of the donors, most TCR beta V segments appeared in productive rearrangements about 90% or about 30% of the time, broadly matching IMGT annotations. Across donors, most TCR sequences were observed very rarely, whereas some public TCRs were present in many individuals. The 87-base-pair reads could not distinguish some IMGT-functional V segments, including TRBV6-2 and TRBV6-3, so those segments were excluded. The sequencing pipeline was judged likely to have produced a cluster of highly shared sequence variants as a technical artifact. According to a later analysis, most CMV-associated TCR beta chains appeared to be HLA-restricted, and the HLA associations seemed to be driven largely by CMV exposure. A few of the identified cytomegalovirus-associated TCR beta chains were confirmed in vitro to be specific for cytomegalovirus antigens. The only immune exposure information available for the cohort was CMV serostatus. According to the authors, the approach could potentially be generalized to other disease states and immunological phenotypes. A further reported finding was that TCR beta sequences accurately predicted the HLA-A and HLA-B alleles for most subjects in the first cohort. A later analysis found that HLA-associated TCR beta chains were more clonally expanded and had lower generation probabilities than equally common non-associated chains. Only TCR beta chains were sequenced in this cohort, and the absence of alpha or paired-chain data limited detectable features. In a later analysis, the rate of TCR association differed among HLA loci, with DRB1 alleles having the most associated TCRs and HLA-C alleles having the fewest. Sequencing depth was assumed to be roughly uniform across donors in the presence/absence analyses, though that assumption may not hold. In a later analysis, over 15,000 TCR beta sequences were associated with specific HLA alleles at a false discovery rate of 0.05. The earlier analysis of some 560 of the donors excluded 15 to 20 rarely observed V segments, including chromosome 9 orphons, because counts were too low. Assigning TCR associations to individual alleles was difficult when HLA alleles, especially DR and DQ, strongly co-occurred. Correlated functional status among segregating V segments might be attributable to linkage disequilibrium, but an unknown experimental factor could not be ruled out. The classifier was reported to diagnose cytomegalovirus status with high specificity and sensitivity in both the original and validation cohorts. HLA typing was unavailable for some donors at each locus, so association tests used only the typed subset. A total of roughly 160 TCR beta chains were listed by the study as associated with cytomegalovirus. A later analysis reported that several top co-occurrence clusters appeared linked to parvovirus B19, influenza, CMV and Epstein-Barr virus. A later genetic analysis reported fewer N-insertions in productive TCRs among donors in an Asian-associated ancestry cluster than the 666-donor mean. An association between a missense DCLRE1C variant and V-gene and J-gene trimming of TCR beta chains was found in a later genetic analysis and replicated in an independent cohort.

The library was produced with the immunoSEQ multiplex PCR assay. For the multiplex PCR, a mixture combining 60 forward primers for TCR Vbeta segments and 13 reverse primers for TCR Jbeta segments was used. Amplification of the CDR3 region of rearranged TCR beta genes was performed with a multiplex PCR assay on genomic DNA. The Illumina HiSeq System was used to sequence the amplified TCR beta libraries as 87-base-pair reads. The paper's data handling went like this. A later analysis tallied roughly 78 million unique TCR beta chains across the approximately 670 repertoires, and approximately 11 million of those chains were shared by two or more donors. Raw reads were error-corrected and collapsed into unique sequences by a nearest-neighbor algorithm in which closely related sequences were merged to remove PCR and sequencing errors. Alignment of CDR3 sequences to IMGT reference sequences was used to assign V, D and J gene segments. For a sequence to be retained, a match of at least six nucleotides was required to both a V gene segment and a J gene segment. A rearrangement counted as productive if the CDR3 had no stop codons and remained in frame with V and J, and every other rearrangement counted as non-productive. Following IMGT convention, CDR3 was defined as the stretch from the second conserved V-encoded cysteine to the conserved J-encoded phenylalanine. The earlier analysis of about 610 of the donors excluded sequences that lacked an unambiguous match to a single V gene segment. In an earlier analysis of several hundred of the donors, V segments were called functional above 56.7% productive rearrangements and were called segregating when the between-donor standard deviation exceeded 5%. A statistical classification framework was built to diagnose cytomegalovirus status from the catalog of TCR beta chain sequences. V and J gene assignment, in a later analysis, came from comparing TCR nucleotide sequences with IMGT/GENE-DB human TR gene sequences. Using the TCRdist pipeline, a later analysis assigned CDR3 sequences along with most-parsimonious VDJ recombination scenarios. In a later analysis, each TCR beta chain was defined by its CDR3 amino acid sequence together with its V-gene family, and reads without a unique V-gene family were excluded. To address suspected cross-contamination and a sequencing artifact, a later analysis removed 592 highly shared, low-generation-probability nucleotide sequences. In a later analysis, a clonal expansion index for each public chain was calculated from normalized within-repertoire ranks of inferred template counts. In a later analysis, generation probabilities were computed using a VDJ recombination model fitted to out-of-frame rearrangements, and the results were checked against IGoR. In a later analysis, hypergeometric tests were used to score TCR-TCR, TCR-HLA and TCR-CMV co-occurrence, with a repertoire-size bias correction applied to TCR pairs. A later analysis estimated false discovery rates by permuting HLA or CMV assignments 20 times. In a later analysis, co-occurring TCRs were grouped using DBSCAN, and TCRdist sequence similarity was added for clustering within HLA-allele-positive subsets. For co-occurrence clustering, repertoires with fewer than 30,000 or more than 120,000 public chains were excluded, along with five repertoires with anomalous nucleotide sharing. TCRdb took over this immuneACCESS table, retaining in-frame rearrangements with V and J assigned. Such tables are incomplete; in checked studies, under half of the missing clones stem from an unresolved V gene, and the remainder is unexplained. V and J calls and clone size are as listed in that table; D and trimming were resolved from the DNA. This sample comprises about 130,000 clones, approximately 80% of them detected only once. Under 5% of the sample is in the top ten clones.

Points on this clone: It has no known antigen specificity. No base-level quality is on record; no much larger clone is a single base apart.

Based on the germline V gene, the CDR1 and CDR2 sequences are ENHRY and SYGVKD. Trimming at the junction amounts to 11 bases on V and 1 base on J, and the germline ends lie 6 bases apart. There are 11 amino acids in the CDR3, from cysteine to phenylalanine inclusive. This entry keeps only the CDR3 DNA: 33 bases, framed from base 1. The cohort comprised more than 550 healthy bone marrow donors. Cohort members were all nominally healthy when sampled, although unrecorded immune exposures were likely present. The donor tested CMV seropositive, placing the donor among the 290 or so seropositive members of the cohort. Each donor provided a peripheral blood sample, and peripheral blood mononuclear cells were used for TCR beta sequencing. Genomic DNA extraction from the blood cell samples was performed with the Qiagen DNeasy Blood Extraction Kit.

This sequence was found in a male donor in good health and CMV-seropositive. The specimen sequenced was PBMCs. The chain links TRBV10-3 with TRBJ2-1; the best D guess is TRBD2, with 6 bases matching. Read as DNA, the sequence is TGTGCCGGGGGGTCCTACAATGAGCAGTTCTTC. The translation is CAGGSYNEQFF.